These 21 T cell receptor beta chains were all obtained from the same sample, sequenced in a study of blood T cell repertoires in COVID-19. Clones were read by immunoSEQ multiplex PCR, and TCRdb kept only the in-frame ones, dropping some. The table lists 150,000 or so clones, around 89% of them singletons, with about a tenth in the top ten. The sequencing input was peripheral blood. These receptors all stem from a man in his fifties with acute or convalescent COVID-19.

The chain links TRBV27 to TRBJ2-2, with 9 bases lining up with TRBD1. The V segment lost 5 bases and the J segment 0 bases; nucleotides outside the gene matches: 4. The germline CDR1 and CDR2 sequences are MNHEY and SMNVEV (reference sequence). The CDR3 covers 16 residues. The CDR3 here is CASSPRDRANTGELFF. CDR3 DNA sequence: TGTGCCAGCAGTCCTAGGGACAGGGCGAACACCGGGGAGCTGTTTTTT.

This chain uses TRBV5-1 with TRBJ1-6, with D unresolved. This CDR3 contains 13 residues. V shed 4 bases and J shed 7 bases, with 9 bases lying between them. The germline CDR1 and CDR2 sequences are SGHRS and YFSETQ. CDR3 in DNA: TGCGCCAGCAGCCCCTCCGAGAATTCACCCCTCCACTTT. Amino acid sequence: CASSPSENSPLHF.

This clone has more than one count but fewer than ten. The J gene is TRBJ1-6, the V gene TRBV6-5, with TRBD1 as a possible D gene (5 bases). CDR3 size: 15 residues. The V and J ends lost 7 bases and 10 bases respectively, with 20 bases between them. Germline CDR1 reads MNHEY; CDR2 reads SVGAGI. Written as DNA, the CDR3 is TGTGCCAGCACTCAGGAGGCGGGGGGAGCCTCACCCCTCCACTTT. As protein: CASTQEAGGASPLHF.

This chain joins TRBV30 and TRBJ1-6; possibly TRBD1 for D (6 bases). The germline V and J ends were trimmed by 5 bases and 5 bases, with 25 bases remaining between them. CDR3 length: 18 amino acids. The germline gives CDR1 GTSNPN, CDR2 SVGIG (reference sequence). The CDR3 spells CAWGPTDRMGFDNSPLHF. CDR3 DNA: TGTGCCTGGGGACCGACAGACAGGATGGGGTTTGATAATTCACCCCTCCACTTT.

The CDR3 DNA reads as TGTGCCAGCAGTTTCTTTCACGGGACAGGGAGGACTGAAGCTTTCTTT. Its translation: CASSFFHGTGRTEAFF. The V call is TRBV6-5, the J call TRBJ1-1; the match to TRBD1 covers 9 bases. Germline V gives CDR1 MNHEY, CDR2 SVGAGI. After removal of 4 bases from V and 5 bases from J, the junction contained 11 bases not matched to a gene. CDR3 length: 16 amino acids.

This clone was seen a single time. DNA for the CDR3: TGTGCCAGCAGCAAGACTAGTCCTGATACGCAGTATTTT. It translates to CASSKTSPDTQYF. V is TRBV12-3 or TRBV12-4 and J is TRBJ2-3, with TRBD2 as a possible D gene (6 bases). The CDR3 is made up of 13 amino acids. V lost 6 bases to trimming and J lost 6 bases, with 13 bases between them.

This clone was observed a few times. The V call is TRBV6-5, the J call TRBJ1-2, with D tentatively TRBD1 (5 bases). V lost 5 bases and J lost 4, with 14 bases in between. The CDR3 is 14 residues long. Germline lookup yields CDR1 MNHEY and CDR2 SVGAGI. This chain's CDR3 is CASSLYTGSYGYTF. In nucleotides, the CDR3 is TGTGCCAGCAGTCTCTATACAGGATCCTATGGCTACACCTTC.

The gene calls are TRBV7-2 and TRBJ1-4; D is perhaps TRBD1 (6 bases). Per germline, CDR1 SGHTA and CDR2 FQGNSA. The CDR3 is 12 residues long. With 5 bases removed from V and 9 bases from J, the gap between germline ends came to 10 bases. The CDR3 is CASSGGDKKLFF. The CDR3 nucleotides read TGTGCCAGCAGCGGGGGGGACAAAAAACTGTTTTTT.

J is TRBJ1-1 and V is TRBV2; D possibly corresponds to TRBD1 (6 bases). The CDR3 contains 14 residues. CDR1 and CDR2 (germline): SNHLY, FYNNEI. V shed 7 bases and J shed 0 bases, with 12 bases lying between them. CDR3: CASTITGLNTEAFF. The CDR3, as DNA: TGTGCCAGCACCATTACAGGGTTGAACACTGAAGCTTTCTTT.

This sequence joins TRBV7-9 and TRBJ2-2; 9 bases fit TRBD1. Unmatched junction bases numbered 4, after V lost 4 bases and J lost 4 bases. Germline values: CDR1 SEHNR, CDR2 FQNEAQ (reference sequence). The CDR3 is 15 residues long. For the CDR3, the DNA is TGTGCCAGCAGCTCAGGACAGGGGTTCACCGGGGAGCTGTTTTTT. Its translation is CASSSGQGFTGELFF.

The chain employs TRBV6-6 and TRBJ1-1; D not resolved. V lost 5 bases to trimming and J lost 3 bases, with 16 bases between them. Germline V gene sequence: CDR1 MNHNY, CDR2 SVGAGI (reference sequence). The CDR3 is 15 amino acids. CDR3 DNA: TGTGCCAGCAGTCGAGAAGAAACTCTCTACACTGAAGCTTTCTTT. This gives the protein CASSREETLYTEAFF.

The CDR3 region has the DNA TGTGCCAGCAGCTTTCACTCTCTACCCCGGGGACAGGGGGCAACGGAAGCTTTCTTT. It yields the protein CASSFHSLPRGQGATEAFF. The rearrangement uses TRBV11-2 and TRBJ1-1, with TRBD1 matching 12 bases. The junction had 19 bases not matched to a gene; V was cut back by 3 bases and J by 8 bases. The CDR3 is 19 amino acids. Germline V gives CDR1 SGHAT, CDR2 FQNNGV.

CDR3 protein: CASSSGGLSDTEAFF. The CDR3 DNA follows: TGCGCCAGCAGCTCCGGGGGGCTCTCGGACACTGAAGCTTTCTTT. The chain uses TRBV5-1 and TRBJ1-1, with D maybe TRBD1 (6 bases). CDR1 and CDR2 (germline): SGHRS, YFSETQ. The CDR3 length is 15 residues. Trimming stripped 3 bases from V and 3 bases from J, with 15 bases between.

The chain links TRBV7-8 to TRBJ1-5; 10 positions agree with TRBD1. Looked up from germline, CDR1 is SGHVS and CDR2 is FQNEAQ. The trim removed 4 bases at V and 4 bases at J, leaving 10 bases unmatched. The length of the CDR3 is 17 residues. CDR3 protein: CASSSTGDRGRNQPQHF. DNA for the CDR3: TGTGCCAGCAGCTCAACCGGGGACAGGGGTAGGAATCAGCCCCAGCATTTT.

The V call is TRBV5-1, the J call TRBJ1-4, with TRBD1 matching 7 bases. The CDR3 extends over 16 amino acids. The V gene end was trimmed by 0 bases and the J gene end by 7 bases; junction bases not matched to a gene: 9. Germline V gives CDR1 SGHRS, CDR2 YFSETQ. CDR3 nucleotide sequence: TGCGCCAGCAGCTTGGAGGGGGCGGGAGGCGGTGAAAAACTGTTTTTT. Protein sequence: CASSLEGAGGGEKLFF.

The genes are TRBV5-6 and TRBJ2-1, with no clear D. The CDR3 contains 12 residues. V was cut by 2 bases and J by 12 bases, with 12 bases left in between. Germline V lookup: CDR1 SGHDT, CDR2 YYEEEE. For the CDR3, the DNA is TGTGCCAGCAGCTTCGACTCCCGGTGGCAGTTCTTC. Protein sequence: CASSFDSRWQFF.

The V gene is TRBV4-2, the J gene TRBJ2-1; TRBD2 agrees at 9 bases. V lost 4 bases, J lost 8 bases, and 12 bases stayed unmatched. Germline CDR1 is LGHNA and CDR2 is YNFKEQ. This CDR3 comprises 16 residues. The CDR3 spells CASSRVTGTSIDEQFF. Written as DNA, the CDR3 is TGTGCCAGCAGCCGCGTTACCGGGACTAGCATCGATGAGCAGTTCTTC.

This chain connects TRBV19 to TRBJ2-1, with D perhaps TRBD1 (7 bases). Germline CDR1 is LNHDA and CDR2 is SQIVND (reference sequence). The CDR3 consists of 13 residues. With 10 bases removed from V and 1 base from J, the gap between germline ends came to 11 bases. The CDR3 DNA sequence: TGTGCCACCAGGGGGGTGTCCTACAATGAGCAGTTCTTC. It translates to CATRGVSYNEQFF.

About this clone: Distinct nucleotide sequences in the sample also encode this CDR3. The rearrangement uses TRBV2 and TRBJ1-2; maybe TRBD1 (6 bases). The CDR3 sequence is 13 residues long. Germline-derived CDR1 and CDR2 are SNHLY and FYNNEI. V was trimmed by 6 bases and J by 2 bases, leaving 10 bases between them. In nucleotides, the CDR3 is TGTGCCAGCAGCCGGGACACCAACTATGGCTACACCTTC. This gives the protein CASSRDTNYGYTF.

The CDR3 sequence: CASSLGTGGNTEAFF. The DNA for the CDR3 is TGTGCCAGCTCACTTGGGACAGGGGGGAACACTGAAGCTTTCTTT. V usage is TRBV18 and J usage is TRBJ1-1; TRBD1 agrees at 11 bases. J was trimmed by 1 base and V by 4 bases; bases with no gene match: 2. CDR3 length: 15 residues. CDR1 and CDR2 (germline): KGHSH, LQKENI. The whole variable domain, filled in from reference TRBV18 and TRBJ1-1, reads NAGVMQNPRHLVRRRGQEARLRCSPMKGHSHVYWYRQLPEEGLKFMVYLQKENIIDESGMPKERFSAEFPKEGPSILRIQQVVRGDSAAYFCASSLGTGGNTEAFFGQGTRLTVV.

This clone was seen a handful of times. Here the CDR3 DNA reads TGTGCCAGCAGCCTGGGACAGATGCGAAACACCGGGGAGCTGTTTTTT. It yields the protein CASSLGQMRNTGELFF. The gene calls are TRBV11-3 and TRBJ2-2; 7 bases match TRBD1. From germline, CDR1 is SGHNT and CDR2 YENEEA. With V trimmed by 5 bases and J by 2 bases, 8 bases remained unmatched. The CDR3 loop spans 16 amino acids.